This entry is about one T cell receptor beta chain. Arm-PCR of CDR3 regions and iRepertoire HTBI primers were used to build TCR beta libraries. Via MiXCR, TCRdb re-called the multiplex PCR reads, giving one row per CDR3 protein. The sample holds about 350,000 distinct CDR3 sequences, around 16% seen once. The time point denotes: newly diagnosed GD, antithyroid drugs for less than 3 months. The authors made the TCR library using RNA they extracted from PBMCs. This CDR3 is built from 16 residues. V lost 4 bases to trimming and J lost 0 bases; unmatched junction nucleotides: 5. Germline assignment: CDR1 MDHEN and CDR2 SYDVKM. These data are taken from a study of regulatory T cells in long-lasting Graves disease. These data were also reused for a study on T cells in Graves' hyperthyroidism and ophthalmopathy. From that study: Stable disease denoted Graves' hyperthyroidism without ophthalmopathy progression within 18 months. Hyperthyroidism had been newly diagnosed in patients aged 18 to 65, and its duration was under 2 months. Orbital computed tomography, thyroid ultrasound, serum thyroxine and TRAb, and clinical symptoms together informed the diagnoses.

This TCR came from a woman younger than 30 with Graves disease. The source material was peripheral blood mononuclear cells (PBMCs), sampled at new diagnosis, from a patient treated with antithyroid drugs. V usage is TRBV28 and J usage is TRBJ2-7; 11 nucleotides match TRBD1. The CDR3 DNA follows: TGTGCCAGCAGTTCAGGGACAGGGGGATTCTCCTACGAGCAGTACTTC. Translating it yields CASSSGTGGFSYEQYF.